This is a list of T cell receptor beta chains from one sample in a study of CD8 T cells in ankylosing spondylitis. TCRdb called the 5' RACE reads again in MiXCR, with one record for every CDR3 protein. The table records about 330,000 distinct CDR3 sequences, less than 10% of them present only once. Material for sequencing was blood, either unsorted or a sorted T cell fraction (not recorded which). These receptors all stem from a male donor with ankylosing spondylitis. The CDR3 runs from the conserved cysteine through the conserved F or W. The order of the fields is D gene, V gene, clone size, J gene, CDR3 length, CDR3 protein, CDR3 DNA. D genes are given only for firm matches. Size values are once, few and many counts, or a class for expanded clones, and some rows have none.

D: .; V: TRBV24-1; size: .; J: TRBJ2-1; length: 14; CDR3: CATSVGGPYNEQFF; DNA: TGTGCCACCAGTGTGGGGGGACCCTACAATGAGCAGTTCTTC
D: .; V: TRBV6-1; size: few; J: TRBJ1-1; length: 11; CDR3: CASSGWEEAFF; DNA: TGTGCCAGCAGTGGTTGGGAAGAAGCTTTCTTT
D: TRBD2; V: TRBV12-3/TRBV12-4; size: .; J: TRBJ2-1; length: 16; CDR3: CASRGTSGGAYNEQFF; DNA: TGTGCCAGCAGGGGGACTAGCGGGGGGGCCTACAATGAGCAGTTCTTC
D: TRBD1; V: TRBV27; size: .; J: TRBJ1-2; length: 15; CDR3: CASSRQGGVNYGYTF; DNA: TGTGCCAGCAGTAGACAGGGGGGGGTTAACTATGGCTACACCTTC
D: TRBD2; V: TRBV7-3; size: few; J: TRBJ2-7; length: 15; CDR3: CASSLSGGLPYEQYF; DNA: TGTGCCAGCAGCTTATCGGGGGGACTACCCTACGAGCAGTACTTC
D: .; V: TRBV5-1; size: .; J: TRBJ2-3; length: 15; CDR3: CASSLARPFTDTQYF; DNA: TGCGCCAGCAGCTTGGCGAGACCTTTCACAGATACGCAGTATTTT
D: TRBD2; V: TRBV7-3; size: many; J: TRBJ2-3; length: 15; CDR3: CASSSTGTRTDTQYF; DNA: TGTGCCAGCAGTTCAACCGGGACTAGGACAGATACGCAGTATTTT
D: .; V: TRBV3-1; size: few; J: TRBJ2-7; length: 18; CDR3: CASSQAAIQGWSSYEQYF; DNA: TGTGCCAGCAGCCAAGCTGCAATCCAGGGTTGGAGCTCCTACGAGCAGTACTTC
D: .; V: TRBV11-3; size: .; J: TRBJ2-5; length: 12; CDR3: CATGYERETQYF; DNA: TGTGCCACCGGCTACGAACGAGAGACCCAGTACTTC
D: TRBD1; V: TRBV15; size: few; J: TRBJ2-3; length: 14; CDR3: CATKRPGGAGTQYF; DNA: TGTGCCACCAAGCGACCAGGGGGCGCGGGGACGCAGTATTTT
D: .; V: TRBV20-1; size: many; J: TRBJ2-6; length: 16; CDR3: CSAKRGGLSGANVLTF; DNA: TGCAGTGCAAAGAGGGGCGGACTATCTGGGGCCAACGTCCTGACTTTC
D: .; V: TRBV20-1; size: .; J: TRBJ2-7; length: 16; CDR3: CSARDVGGGPPYEQYF; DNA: TGCAGTGCTAGAGATGTCGGAGGGGGCCCCCCCTACGAGCAGTACTTC
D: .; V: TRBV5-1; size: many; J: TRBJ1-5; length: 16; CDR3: CASSLAPGTSNQPQHF; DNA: TGCGCCAGCAGCTTGGCGCCGGGCACTAGCAATCAGCCCCAGCATTTT
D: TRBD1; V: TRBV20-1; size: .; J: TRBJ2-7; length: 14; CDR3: CSASGQGYSYEQYF; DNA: TGCAGTGCTAGTGGACAGGGGTACTCCTACGAGCAGTACTTC
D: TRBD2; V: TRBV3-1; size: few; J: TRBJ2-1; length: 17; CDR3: CASSQRLAGGLHNEQFF; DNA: TGTGCCAGCAGCCAGAGACTAGCGGGAGGGCTCCACAATGAGCAGTTCTTC
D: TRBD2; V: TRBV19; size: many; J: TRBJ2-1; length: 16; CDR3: CASSIATSGTYNEQFF; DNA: TGTGCCAGTAGTATAGCGACTAGCGGGACTTACAATGAGCAGTTCTTC
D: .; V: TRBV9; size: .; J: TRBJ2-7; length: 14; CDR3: CASSRAGHSYEQYF; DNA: TGTGCCAGCAGCAGAGCCGGGCACTCCTACGAGCAGTACTTC
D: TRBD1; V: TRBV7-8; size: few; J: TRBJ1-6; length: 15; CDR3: CASSFAGTVYSPLHF; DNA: TGTGCCAGCAGCTTTGCCGGGACAGTATATTCACCCCTCCACTTT
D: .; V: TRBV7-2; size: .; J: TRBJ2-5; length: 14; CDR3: CASSLTGIQETQYF; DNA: TGTGCCAGCAGCCTCACAGGGATTCAAGAGACCCAGTACTTC
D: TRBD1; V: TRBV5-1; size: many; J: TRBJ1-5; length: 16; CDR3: CASSLEGAGGNQPQHF; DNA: TGCGCCAGCAGCTTGGAGGGGGCGGGTGGCAATCAGCCCCAGCATTTT
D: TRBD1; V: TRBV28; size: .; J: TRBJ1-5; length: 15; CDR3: CASSFLGQDNQPQHF; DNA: TGTGCCAGCAGTTTCCTAGGACAGGACAATCAGCCCCAGCATTTT
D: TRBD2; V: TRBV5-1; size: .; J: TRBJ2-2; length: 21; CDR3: CASSFRPSGTSGSRLTGELFF; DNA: TGCGCCAGCAGCTTCCGACCGTCCGGGACTAGCGGGAGTCGGCTCACCGGGGAGCTGTTTTTT
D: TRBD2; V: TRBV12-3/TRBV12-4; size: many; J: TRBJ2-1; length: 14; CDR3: CASARTSGRSEQFF; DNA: TGTGCCAGTGCGCGGACTAGCGGGAGGAGTGAGCAGTTCTTC
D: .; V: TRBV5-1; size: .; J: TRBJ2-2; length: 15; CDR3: CASSLAFGVTGELFF; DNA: TGCGCCAGCAGCTTGGCCTTCGGGGTTACCGGGGAGCTGTTTTTT
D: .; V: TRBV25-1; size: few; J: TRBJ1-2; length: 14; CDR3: CASAGGAGDYGYTF; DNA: TGTGCCAGCGCCGGGGGGGCAGGGGACTATGGCTACACCTTC
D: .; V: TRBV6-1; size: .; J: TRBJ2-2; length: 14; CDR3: CASKIGGVTGELFF; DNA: TGTGCCAGCAAAATTGGGGGAGTAACCGGGGAGCTGTTTTTT
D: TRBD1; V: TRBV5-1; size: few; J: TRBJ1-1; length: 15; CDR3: CASSPTDRYRTEAFF; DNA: TGCGCCAGCAGCCCAACGGACAGGTATCGGACTGAAGCTTTCTTT
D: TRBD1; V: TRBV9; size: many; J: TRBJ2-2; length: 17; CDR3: CASSGTGTGRFGGELFF; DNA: TGTGCCAGCAGCGGCACCGGGACAGGGAGGTTCGGCGGGGAGCTGTTTTTT
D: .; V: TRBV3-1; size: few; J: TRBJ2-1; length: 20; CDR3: CASSRIGGNPLISSYNEQFF; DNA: TGTGCCAGCAGTCGAATTGGAGGGAACCCGTTAATTAGCTCCTACAATGAGCAGTTCTTC
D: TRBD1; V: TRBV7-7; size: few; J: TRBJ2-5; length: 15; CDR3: CASSLGGQGAETQYF; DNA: TGTGCTAGCAGCTTAGGGGGACAGGGTGCGGAGACCCAGTACTTC
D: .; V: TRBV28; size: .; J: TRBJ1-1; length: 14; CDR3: CASSFEGGYTEAFF; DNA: TGTGCCAGCAGTTTTGAGGGGGGTTACACTGAAGCTTTCTTT
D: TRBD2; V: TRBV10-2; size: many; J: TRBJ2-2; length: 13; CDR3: CASRLAGAGELFF; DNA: TGCGCCAGCCGACTAGCGGGAGCCGGGGAGCTGTTTTTT
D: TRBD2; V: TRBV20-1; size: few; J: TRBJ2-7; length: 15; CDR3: CSARGLAGEAYEQYF; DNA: TGCAGTGCAAGGGGACTAGCGGGAGAAGCCTACGAGCAGTACTTC
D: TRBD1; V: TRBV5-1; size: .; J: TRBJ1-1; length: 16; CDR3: CASSWREGQGNTEAFF; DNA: TGCGCCAGCAGCTGGCGAGAGGGACAGGGTAACACTGAAGCTTTCTTT
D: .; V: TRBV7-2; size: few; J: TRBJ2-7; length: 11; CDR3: CASSNQGEQYF; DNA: TGTGCCAGCAGCAACCAGGGGGAGCAGTACTTC
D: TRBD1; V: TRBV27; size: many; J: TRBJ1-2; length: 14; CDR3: CASIMGQAYWGYTF; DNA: TGTGCCAGCATAATGGGACAGGCATACTGGGGCTACACCTTC
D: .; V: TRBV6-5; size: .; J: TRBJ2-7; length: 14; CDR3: CASSSRDSAYEQYF; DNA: TGTGCCAGCAGTTCCCGGGACTCCGCCTACGAGCAGTACTTC
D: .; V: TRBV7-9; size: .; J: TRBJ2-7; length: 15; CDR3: CASSPPGQYIYEQYF; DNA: TGTGCCAGCAGCCCCCCCGGACAGTACATCTACGAGCAGTACTTC
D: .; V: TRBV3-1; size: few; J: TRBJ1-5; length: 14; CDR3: CASSQQPVRQPQHF; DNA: TGTGCCAGCAGCCAACAGCCGGTACGGCAGCCCCAGCATTTT
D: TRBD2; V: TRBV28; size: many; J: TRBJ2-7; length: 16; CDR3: CASSLPGTSVPYEQYF; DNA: TGTGCCAGCAGTCTCCCCGGGACTAGTGTACCCTACGAGCAGTACTTC
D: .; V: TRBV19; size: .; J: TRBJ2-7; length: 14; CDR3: CASSPRQDPGEQYF; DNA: TGTGCCAGTAGTCCGAGACAGGACCCGGGCGAGCAGTACTTC
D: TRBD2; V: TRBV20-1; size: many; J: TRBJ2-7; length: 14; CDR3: CSASSSGDSLEQYF; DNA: TGCAGTGCTAGTTCTAGCGGGGATTCCTTGGAGCAGTACTTC
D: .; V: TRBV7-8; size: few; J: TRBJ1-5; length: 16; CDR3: CASSLAGGTDQGPQHF; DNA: TGTGCCAGCAGCTTAGCTGGAGGGACCGACCAAGGGCCCCAGCATTTT
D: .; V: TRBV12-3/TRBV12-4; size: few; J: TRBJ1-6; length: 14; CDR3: CASSRDPGGSPLHF; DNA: TGTGCCAGCAGCCGGGACCCGGGCGGTTCACCCCTCCACTTT